The 16 T cell receptor beta chains below all came from one sample that was sequenced in a study of T cells in Graves' hyperthyroidism and ophthalmopathy. The investigators amplified TCR beta CDR3 regions from RNA transcripts. A set of HTBI primers served as the primers for a first-round RT-PCR of the TCR CDR3. MiXCR was run by TCRdb on the multiplex PCR reads, yielding one entry per CDR3 protein. The sample records over 450,000 distinct CDR3 sequences, over 13% being singletons. Material for sequencing was blood. The receptors shown here come from a woman younger than 30 with Graves' hyperthyroidism.

This clonotype was seen at least ten times. CDR3 nucleotide sequence: TGTGCCAGCAGCCCACGGACTAGCGCGGTCGGGGAGCTGTTTTTT. The encoded protein is CASSPRTSAVGELFF. This chain joins TRBV7-3 and TRBJ2-2; the match to TRBD2 covers 9 bases. The junction had 8 bases not matched to a gene; V was cut back by 5 bases and J by 7 bases. The germline V gene encodes CDR1 SGHTA and CDR2 FQGTGA. The CDR3 consists of 15 residues.

This clonotype was counted only a few times. The rearrangement joins TRBV27 to TRBJ2-6; D ambiguous. Germline V CDR1 and CDR2: MNHEY, SMNVEV (reference sequence). The V end was cut by 5 bases, the J end by 1 base, with 3 bases between. The CDR3 loop spans 13 amino acids. This CDR3 is CASSKSGANVLTF. The CDR3 DNA reads as TGTGCCAGCAGTAAATCTGGGGCCAACGTCCTGACTTTC.

CDR3 bases: TGTGCCAGCAGCCCTCTGCTTGAGACTCCCACAGATACGCAGTATTTT. Amino acid sequence: CASSPLLETPTDTQYF. This chain links TRBV7-8 with TRBJ2-3, with D hard to call. Germline CDR1 is SGHVS and CDR2 is FQNEAQ. Trimming stripped 5 bases from V and 2 bases from J, with 17 bases between. This CDR3 region has 16 residues.

This clonotype was seen many times. The gene calls are TRBV9 and TRBJ2-7; D is ambiguous. From germline, CDR1 is SGDLS and CDR2 YYNGEE. CDR3 length equals 14 residues. Trimming cost V 0 bases and J 0 bases, with 7 bases left between them. The CDR3 DNA is TGTGCCAGCAGCGTAGGAAGGGCCTCCTACGAGCAGTACTTC. Amino acids: CASSVGRASYEQYF.

This clonotype has a count of ten or more. This CDR3 reads CASSGVGETQYF. The DNA for the CDR3 is TGTGCCAGCAGCGGGGTCGGAGAGACCCAGTACTTC. V usage is TRBV27 and J usage is TRBJ2-5; tentatively, D is TRBD2 (5 bases). With 6 bases removed from V and 4 bases from J, the gap between germline ends came to 9 bases. The CDR3 has 12 amino acids. Germline assignment: CDR1 MNHEY and CDR2 SMNVEV (reference sequence).

This clonotype has ten or more counts. The V gene is TRBV7-9, the J gene TRBJ2-5; D gene uncertain. The CDR3 is made up of 13 amino acids. Germline-derived CDR1 and CDR2 are SEHNR and FQNEAQ (reference sequence). V was clipped by 3 bases and J by 5 bases, with 10 bases between them. The CDR3, as DNA: TGTGCCAGCAGCTTCGGAAATTTGGAGACCCAGTACTTC. It translates to CASSFGNLETQYF.

This chain joins TRBV12-3 or TRBV12-4 and TRBJ1-2, with unresolved D. The CDR3 loop spans 11 amino acids. Trimming removed 5 bases at V and 8 bases at J, with 9 bases between. The CDR3 region has the DNA TGTGCCAGCAGTAGCGCGAGAGGCTACACCTTC. Translating gives CASSSARGYTF.

The chain employs TRBV7-9 and TRBJ2-7; D call uncertain. V lost 1 base and J lost 3, with 7 bases in between. The CDR3 runs to 13 residues. Per germline, CDR1 SEHNR and CDR2 FQNEAQ (reference sequence). The CDR3 sequence: CASSLVSSYEQYV. As DNA, the CDR3 is TGTGCCAGCAGCTTAGTTTCAAGCTACGAGCAGTACGTC.

The chain joins TRBV5-4 to TRBJ2-3; perhaps TRBD2 as D (5 bases). The CDR3 has 17 residues. Germline assignment: CDR1 SGHNT and CDR2 YYREEE (reference sequence). V was pared by 0 bases and J by 1 base, with 15 bases between. CDR3: CASSLEAGLTGTDTQYF. CDR3 sequence (DNA): TGTGCCAGCAGCTTGGAGGCGGGTCTTACTGGCACAGATACGCAGTATTTT.

This clonotype was observed a few times. CDR3 DNA: TGTGCCAGCAGCGTAGTTCCCGGACAGGAAACTGGAAACACCATATATTTT. Encoded protein: CASSVVPGQETGNTIYF. This sequence joins TRBV9 and TRBJ1-3, with 7 bases fitting TRBD1. This CDR3 region has 17 residues. With V trimmed by 0 bases and J by 2 bases, 8 bases remained unmatched. Per the germline V gene, CDR1 is SGDLS and CDR2 is YYNGEE.

This clonotype was observed at least ten times. V usage is TRBV2 and J usage is TRBJ2-3, with D unresolved. CDR1 SNHLY and CDR2 FYNNEI come from the germline V gene. Trimming removed 6 bases at V and 3 bases at J, with 7 bases between. The CDR3 contains 12 residues. The CDR3 DNA is TGTGCCAGCAGCTACCATACAGATACGCAGTATTTT. Amino acid sequence: CASSYHTDTQYF.

This clonotype came up many times. The genes are TRBV29-1 and TRBJ2-6; D may correspond to TRBD1 or TRBD2 (5 bases each). The germline V gene encodes CDR1 SQVTM and CDR2 ANQGSEA. The CDR3 extends over 15 amino acids. Trimming left V 5 bases short and J 4 bases short, with 15 bases between. CDR3 in amino acids: CSVSGTPRGANVLTF. CDR3 sequence (DNA): TGCAGCGTTTCCGGGACGCCCCGGGGGGCCAACGTCCTGACTTTC.

This clonotype was counted a few times. This sequence joins TRBV25-1 and TRBJ1-1; 9 bases are a match to TRBD1. CDR3 length: 12 amino acids. Germline V gene sequence: CDR1 MGHDK, CDR2 SYGVNS. Germline trimming cut 7 bases from V and 6 bases from J; bases unmatched to any gene: 3. The chain's CDR3 is CASNTGGSEAFF. The CDR3 nucleotides are TGTGCCAGCAATACAGGGGGCTCTGAAGCTTTCTTT.

A few counts support this clonotype. The V call is TRBV30, the J call TRBJ2-5; the D gene is possibly TRBD1 (7 bases). Germline V gene sequence: CDR1 GTSNPN, CDR2 SVGIG (reference sequence). CDR3 length: 13 residues. V lost 5 bases, J lost 3 bases, and 13 bases lay in between. The CDR3 protein is CAWGGTVKETQYF. CDR3 DNA sequence: TGTGCCTGGGGGGGGACAGTCAAAGAGACCCAGTACTTC.

This clonotype was picked up many times. The chain employs TRBV6-1 and TRBJ1-1; a possible D gene is TRBD1 (6 bases). Germline assignment: CDR1 MNHNS and CDR2 SASEGT. V shed 7 bases and J shed 1 base, with 16 bases lying between them. The CDR3 runs 15 residues. CDR3 sequence: CASKGTTGRNTEAFF. The CDR3 region has the DNA TGTGCCAGCAAAGGGACAACGGGAAGGAACACTGAAGCTTTCTTT.

This chain uses TRBV7-9 with TRBJ1-2; 9 bases agree with TRBD1. The CDR3 is 15 residues long. V gave up 5 bases and J gave up 8 bases; unmatched junction bases: 12. Germline CDR1 and CDR2: SEHNR and FQNEAQ (reference sequence). This CDR3 reads CASSAPGQGIFGYTF. CDR3 coding DNA: TGTGCCAGCAGCGCCCCGGGACAGGGTATCTTCGGCTACACCTTC.